A selection of T cell receptor beta chains follows, all from one sample in a study of OX40 agonist ivuxolimab in advanced cancers. This table comes from immunoSEQ multiplex PCR, and its TCRdb copy is limited to in-frame clones, with some not included. The data show 40,000 to 45,000 clones, with around 92% seen just once and around 15% held by the top ten. The sequenced sample was CD4+ or CD8+ T cells sorted from blood, obtained in a trial of the OX40 agonist ivuxolimab. The source is an adult with an advanced solid tumor such as melanoma, head and neck, liver or kidney cancer. Each CDR3 is given without its conserved first and last residue. Some rows mark clone size as missing; the rest say once, few, many or name a class of expanded clone.

CDR3 length	clone size	V gene	CDR3 protein
14	NA	TRBV7-9	ASSPRRGTEAETQY
12	NA	TRBV27	ASSLIPNYYEQY
12	NA	TRBV9	ASSVVPPTDGYT
14	NA	TRBV30	ALEALGTGVGSPLH
14	NA	TRBV7-9	ASSSMTRIGQETQY
14	once	TRBV7-9	ASSLAGLAGPYEQY
12	NA	TRBV27	ASSLVKGVGGYT
10	NA	TRBV5-6	ASSLGHTEAF
14	NA	TRBV7-9	ASSLAGGYSNQPQH
11	NA	TRBV6-5	ASSSDGFYEQY
15	NA	TRBV4-2	ASSRITRDEGGNTIY
11	NA	TRBV7-6	ASSRLAYYEQY
10	NA	TRBV29-1	SGWDSSYEQY
10	NA	TRBV5-5	ASSTDDTEAF
13	NA	TRBV9	ASSVGNSLSYEQY
14	NA	TRBV5-6	ASSPDRGYSSYEQY
13	NA	TRBV4-1	ASSQETSRYNEQF